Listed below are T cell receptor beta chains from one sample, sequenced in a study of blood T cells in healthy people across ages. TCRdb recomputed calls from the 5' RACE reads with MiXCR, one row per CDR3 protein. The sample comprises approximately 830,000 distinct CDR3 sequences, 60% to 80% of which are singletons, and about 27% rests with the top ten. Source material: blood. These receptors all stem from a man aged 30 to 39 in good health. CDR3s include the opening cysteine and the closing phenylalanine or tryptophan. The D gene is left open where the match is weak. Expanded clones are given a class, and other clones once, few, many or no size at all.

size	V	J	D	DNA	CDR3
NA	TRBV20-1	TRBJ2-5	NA	TGCAGTGCCAGAGATGGCAAAGAGACCCAGTACTTC	CSARDGKETQYF
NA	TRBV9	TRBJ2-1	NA	TGTGCGAGCAGCGTAGGGGGAGGCCCTTCCTACAATGAGCAGTTCTTC	CASSVGGGPSYNEQFF
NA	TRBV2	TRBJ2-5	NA	TGTGCCAGCAATCGAAACATCCAAGAGACCCAGTACTTC	CASNRNIQETQYF
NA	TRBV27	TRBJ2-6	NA	TGTGCCAGCAGTTTATTCCAGACTGGGGCCAACGCCCTGACTTTC	CASSLFQTGANALTF
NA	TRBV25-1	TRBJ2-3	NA	TGTGCCAGCAGGAGCCAGGGTCTAGATACGCAGTATTTT	CASRSQGLDTQYF
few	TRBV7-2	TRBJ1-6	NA	TGTGCCAGCAGCTTAGCGCTCTTAGCTTCACCCCTCCACTTT	CASSLALLASPLHF
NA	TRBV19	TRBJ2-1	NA	TGTGCCAGTAGTATAGACCCGTGGAATGAGCAGTTCTTC	CASSIDPWNEQFF
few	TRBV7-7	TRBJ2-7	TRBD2	TGTGCCAGCAGCCCCGGACTAGCGGGGGGTTACGAGCAGTACTTC	CASSPGLAGGYEQYF
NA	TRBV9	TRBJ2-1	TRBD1	TGTGCCAGCAGCGTAGTAGGGACAGGGGAATGGAATGAGCAGTTCTTC	CASSVVGTGEWNEQFF
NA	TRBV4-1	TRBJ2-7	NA	TGCGCCAGCAGCCAAGGTGTTCAGGGTGGGTACGAGCAGTACTTC	CASSQGVQGGYEQYF
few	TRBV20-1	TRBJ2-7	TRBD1	TGCAGTGCTAGAATGGACAGGGCGTTTTACGAGCAGTACTTC	CSARMDRAFYEQYF
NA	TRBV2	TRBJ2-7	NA	TGTGCCAGCAGCAGCCAATCCGAGGAGCGGTACTTC	CASSSQSEERYF
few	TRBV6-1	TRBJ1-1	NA	TGTGCCAGCAGTACCGACCAGGGATACACTGAAGCTTTCTTT	CASSTDQGYTEAFF
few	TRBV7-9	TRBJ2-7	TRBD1	TGTGCCAGCAGCCCCCCGGCACAGGGGGGAATCTACGAGCAGTACTTC	CASSPPAQGGIYEQYF
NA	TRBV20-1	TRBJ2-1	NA	TGCAGTGCTAGAGTTTTCACCAGGGTTCCATACAATGAGCAGTTCTTC	CSARVFTRVPYNEQFF
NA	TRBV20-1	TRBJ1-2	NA	TGCAGTGCTAGAGGGACGGGGAACTATGGCTACACCTTC	CSARGTGNYGYTF
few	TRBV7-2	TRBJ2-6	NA	TGTGCCAGCACGCTCGCAGGGGGGCTTGGTGGGGCCAACGTCCTGACTTTC	CASTLAGGLGGANVLTF
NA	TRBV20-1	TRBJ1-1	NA	TGCAGTGCTCGTCCCGGGAGCACCCACCCCAACACTGAAGCTTTCTTT	CSARPGSTHPNTEAFF
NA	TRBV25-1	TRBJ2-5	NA	TGTGCCAGCAGTGATGGTGGGGAAGAGACCCAGTACTTC	CASSDGGEETQYF
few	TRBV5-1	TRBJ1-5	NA	TGCGCCAGCAGCTTGGATGGGGATTCGCGCAATCAGCCCCAGCATTTT	CASSLDGDSRNQPQHF
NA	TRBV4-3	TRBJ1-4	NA	TGCGCCAGCAGCCAAGATGAAGGGTTGGCTAATGAAAAACTGTTTTTT	CASSQDEGLANEKLFF
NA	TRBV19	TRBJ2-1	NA	TGTGCCAGTAAGTCCAGCCACAATGAGCAGTTCTTC	CASKSSHNEQFF
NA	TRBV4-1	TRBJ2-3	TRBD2	TGCGCCAGCAGCCAACCTCTAGCGGGAGGCACAGATACGCAGTATTTT	CASSQPLAGGTDTQYF
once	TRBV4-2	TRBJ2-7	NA	TGTGCCAGCAGCCCCGGGGCGGGCCCCTACGAGCAGTACTTC	CASSPGAGPYEQYF
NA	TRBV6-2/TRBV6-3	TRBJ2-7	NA	TGTGCCAGCAGTGACTCGGGTGGCAGGACCTCCTACGAGCAGTACTTC	CASSDSGGRTSYEQYF
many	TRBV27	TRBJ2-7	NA	TGTGCCAGCAGCCCTAAAAGTTTCTACGAGCAGTACTTC	CASSPKSFYEQYF
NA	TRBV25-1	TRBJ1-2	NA	TGTGCCAGCAGTGAATCCAATTCGGTATGGAACTATGGCTACACCTTC	CASSESNSVWNYGYTF
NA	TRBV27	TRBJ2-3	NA	TGTACCAGCAGTTTATTAGGCATATCACTAAACACAGATACGCAGTATTTT	CTSSLLGISLNTDTQYF
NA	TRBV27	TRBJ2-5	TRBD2	TGTGCCAGCAGTTTTGACCAGCGGGGGTTACAAGAGACCCAGTACTTC	CASSFDQRGLQETQYF
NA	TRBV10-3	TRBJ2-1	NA	TGTGCCATCAGTGAGTCCCAGGGATCCTACAATGAGCAGTTCTTC	CAISESQGSYNEQFF
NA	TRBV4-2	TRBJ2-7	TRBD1	TGTGCCAGCAACGGGGGGACAGGGGACTACGAGCAGTACTTC	CASNGGTGDYEQYF
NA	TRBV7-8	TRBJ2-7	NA	TGTGCCAGCAGCTTACTCAACACAGACAGCTACGAGCAGTACTTC	CASSLLNTDSYEQYF
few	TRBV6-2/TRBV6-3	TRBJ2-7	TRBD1	TGTGCCGCCACCGGGACAGTCAAATACGAGCAGTACTTC	CAATGTVKYEQYF
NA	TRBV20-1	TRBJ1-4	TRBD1	TGCAGTGCTAGAGAGGAGGCAGGGGGCGTTAATGAAAAACTGTTTTTT	CSAREEAGGVNEKLFF
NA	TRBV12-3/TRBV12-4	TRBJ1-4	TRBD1	TGTGCCAGCAGTTTTGTCGGGACAGGGGGTGAAAAACTGTTTTTT	CASSFVGTGGEKLFF
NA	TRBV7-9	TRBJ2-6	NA	TGTGCCAGCAGCTTTGCAGGGGAGCAAGGAGGGGCCAACGTCCTGACTTTC	CASSFAGEQGGANVLTF
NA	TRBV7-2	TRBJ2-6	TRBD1	TGTGCCAGCAATGCGGACAGGGCAAGCTCTGGGGCCAACGTCCTGACTTTC	CASNADRASSGANVLTF
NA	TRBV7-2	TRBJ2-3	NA	TGTGCCAGCAGGATAGCGGTCGGTCTAGATACGCAGTATTTT	CASRIAVGLDTQYF
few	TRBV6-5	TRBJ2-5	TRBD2	TGTGCCAGCAGTTACCAGCGGGGGGGCCAAGAGACCCAGTACTTC	CASSYQRGGQETQYF
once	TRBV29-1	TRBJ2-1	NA	TGCAGCGTTGGGACGTCTAGGGGGGGTGAGCAGTTCTTC	CSVGTSRGGEQFF
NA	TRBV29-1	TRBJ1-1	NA	TGCAGCGTTCAACAGCAGGCCTATGAAGCTTTCTTT	CSVQQQAYEAFF
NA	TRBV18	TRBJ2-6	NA	TGTGCCAGCTCTGCAGGGCCTGGGGCCAACGTCCTGACTTTC	CASSAGPGANVLTF
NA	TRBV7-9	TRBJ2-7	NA	TGTGCCAGCGTGCATGAGGAGGGGACCCCCTACGAGCAGTACTTC	CASVHEEGTPYEQYF
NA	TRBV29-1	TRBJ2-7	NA	TGCAGCGTTGAGGCCTCCTACGAGCAGTACTTC	CSVEASYEQYF
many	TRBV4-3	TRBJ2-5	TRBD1	TGTGCCAGCAGCCAAAACAGGGGTCAAGAGACCCAGTACTTC	CASSQNRGQETQYF
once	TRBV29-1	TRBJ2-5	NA	TGCAGCGTTGAAGACCTTTACGGGACTGGGTCGCAAGAGACCCAGTACTTC	CSVEDLYGTGSQETQYF
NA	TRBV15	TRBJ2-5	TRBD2	TGTGCCACCAGCAGAGATCGCGGGGGAGAGACCCAGTACTTC	CATSRDRGGETQYF
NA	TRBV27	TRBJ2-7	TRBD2	TGTGCCAGCAGTGCGGGAGGGGGGCCTGCCTACGAGCAGTACTTC	CASSAGGGPAYEQYF
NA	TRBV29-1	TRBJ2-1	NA	TGCAGCGTTGCTACAGGGTACAATGAGCAGTTCTTC	CSVATGYNEQFF
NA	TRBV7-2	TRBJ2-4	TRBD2	TGTGCCAGCAGCAGGTGGGGGGGAACTAAAAACATTCAGTACTTC	CASSRWGGTKNIQYF
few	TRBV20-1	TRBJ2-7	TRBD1	TGCAGTGCTAGAGGTCAGGGGGATACCTACGAGCAGTACTTC	CSARGQGDTYEQYF
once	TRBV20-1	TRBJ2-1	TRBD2	TGCAGTGCTCCCCCCTGGGCGGGGGCCTACAATGAGCAGTTCTTC	CSAPPWAGAYNEQFF
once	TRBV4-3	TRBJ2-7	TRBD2	TGCGCCAGCAGCCAACAGAGCGGGGGGGCTGGGGAGCAGTACTTC	CASSQQSGGAGEQYF
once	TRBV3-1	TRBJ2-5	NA	TGTGCCAGCAGCCAAGATAAGCCTTGGGACGGGACCCAGTACTTC	CASSQDKPWDGTQYF
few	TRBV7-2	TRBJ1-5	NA	TGTGCCAGCAGCTTAGAGTGGCATAGCAATCAGCCCCAGCATTTT	CASSLEWHSNQPQHF
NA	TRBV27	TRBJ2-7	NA	TGTGCCAGCAGTTTTGGCAGGGGTTACTACGAGCAGTACTTC	CASSFGRGYYEQYF
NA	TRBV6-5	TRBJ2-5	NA	TGTGCCAGCAGTTCCCCCCTTCAGGAGGAGCAGTACTTC	CASSSPLQEEQYF